The 15 T cell receptor beta chains given below trace back to one sample, sequenced in a study of blood T cell repertoires in COVID-19. Profiling relied on immunoSEQ multiplex PCR, and the TCRdb table lists in-frame clones only, not all of them. Here the sample spans tens of thousands of clones, 85% to 95% being singletons. Sequenced material: peripheral blood. These receptors were taken from a woman of 80 years or more with acute or convalescent COVID-19.

The chain has TRBV4-3 and TRBJ2-6; no definite D call. Trimming took off 1 base at V and 1 base at J, with 5 bases between the two ends. Germline values: CDR1 LGHNA, CDR2 YSLEER. The CDR3 contains 15 residues. As DNA, the CDR3 is TGCGCCAGCAGCCAAGCAGTATCTGGGGCCAACGTCCTGACTTTC. It encodes CASSQAVSGANVLTF.

The V gene is TRBV30, the J gene TRBJ2-2, with 13 bases lining up with TRBD2. Trimming at V came to 3 bases and at J to 8 bases, leaving 9 bases not matched to a gene. This CDR3 comprises 16 residues. Germline V gives CDR1 GTSNPN, CDR2 SVGIG (reference sequence). The CDR3 coding sequence is TGTGCCTGGAGGCGACCGGGACTAGCGGGGTCTGGGGAGCTGTTTTTT. Residues: CAWRRPGLAGSGELFF.

As DNA, the CDR3 is TGCGCCAGCAGCTTGTATGCGGATAGCAATCAGCCCCAGCATTTT. It is translated as CASSLYADSNQPQHF. The V call is TRBV5-1, the J call TRBJ1-5; D uncertain. The V end lost 1 base, the J end lost 0 bases, and 8 bases lay between the germline ends. Germline V gene data show CDR1 as SGHRS and CDR2 as YFSETQ. This CDR3 region has 15 residues.

The chain has TRBV29-1 and TRBJ1-1; a possible D gene is TRBD1 (6 bases). Trimming removed 4 bases at V and 10 bases at J, with 13 bases between. This CDR3 comprises 11 residues. Germline V gene sequence: CDR1 SQVTM, CDR2 ANQGSEA. Written as DNA, the CDR3 is TGCAGCGTTGTGGACAGCCGTAGAGCTTTCTTT. Its protein is CSVVDSRRAFF.

The rearrangement uses TRBV19 and TRBJ1-2; D remains ambiguous. V gave up 5 bases and J gave up 8 bases, with 9 bases separating them. The CDR3 runs 11 residues. From germline, CDR1 is LNHDA and CDR2 SQIVND (reference sequence). The CDR3 region is CASSPYRGYTF. In DNA, the CDR3 is TGTGCCAGTAGTCCCTACCGGGGCTACACCTTC.

The J gene is TRBJ2-3, the V gene TRBV20-1, with D possibly TRBD1 on 5 matching bases. The CDR3 contains 14 residues. Per germline, CDR1 DFQATT and CDR2 SNEGSKA (reference sequence). V dropped 3 bases and J dropped 0 bases, with 10 bases sitting between them. The CDR3 spells CSASIPGSTDTQYF. The DNA of the CDR3 is TGCAGTGCTAGTATTCCAGGGAGCACAGATACGCAGTATTTT.

This chain uses TRBV30 with TRBJ1-1; D unresolved. The CDR3 loop spans 12 amino acids. The germline V gene has CDR1 GTSNPN and CDR2 SVGIG (reference sequence). V gave up 5 bases and J gave up 5 bases, with 12 bases separating them. CDR3 residues: CAWGLGGTEAFF. The DNA of the CDR3 is TGTGCCTGGGGGCTGGGAGGGACTGAAGCTTTCTTT.

The rearrangement joins TRBV7-6 to TRBJ2-2; TRBD2 agrees at 11 bases. The CDR3 covers 15 residues. V shed 7 bases and J 4 bases; nucleotides not matched to a gene: 5. Per the germline V gene, CDR1 is SGHVS and CDR2 is FNYEAQ. The CDR3 here is CASTVAGGVTGELFF. CDR3 nucleotide sequence: TGTGCCAGCACCGTAGCGGGAGGGGTCACCGGGGAGCTGTTTTTT.

The chain joins TRBV7-3 to TRBJ1-6; tentative D call: TRBD1 (6 bases). This CDR3 region has 15 residues. Germline V gene lookup returns CDR1 SGHTA and CDR2 FQGTGA. V lost 1 base, J lost 6 bases, and 10 bases lay in between. The CDR3, as DNA: TGTGCCAGCAGCTTAAGGGGACAAAGTAATTCACCCCTCCACTTT. It encodes CASSLRGQSNSPLHF. Using reference TRBV7-3 and TRBJ1-6 for the parts outside the CDR3, the full variable domain is GAGVSQTPSNKVTEKGKYVELRCDPISGHTALYWYRQSLGQGPEFLIYFQGTGAADDSGLPNDRFFAVRPEGSVSTLKIQRTERGDSAVYLCASSLRGQSNSPLHFGNGTRLTVT.

V and J are TRBV5-4 and TRBJ1-1; D ambiguous. The germline CDR1 and CDR2 sequences are SGHNT and YYREEE (reference sequence). V was shortened by 5 bases and J by 1 base, with 9 bases between the two germline ends. This CDR3 spans 13 amino acids. CDR3 residues: CASSYGANTEAFF. Here the CDR3 DNA reads TGTGCCAGCAGTTACGGAGCGAACACTGAAGCTTTCTTT. The full variable domain, in which reference TRBV5-4 and TRBJ1-1 provide the parts outside the CDR3, is ETGVTQSPTHLIKTRGQQVTLRCSSQSGHNTVSWYQQALGQGPQFIFQYYREEENGRGNFPPRFSGLQFPNYSSELNVNALELDDSALYLCASSYGANTEAFFGQGTRLTVV.

The rearrangement links TRBV5-1 to TRBJ1-4; possibly TRBD1 for D (5 bases). CDR3 length: 14 residues. The germline V gene encodes CDR1 SGHRS and CDR2 YFSETQ. Trimming stripped 0 bases from V and 4 bases from J, with 7 bases between. In DNA, the CDR3 is TGCGCCAGCAGCTTGGGACAGATTAATGAAAAACTGTTTTTT. Protein sequence: CASSLGQINEKLFF.

V usage is TRBV7-8 and J usage is TRBJ2-1, with D possibly being TRBD1 (6 bases). V shed 4 bases and J shed 7 bases, with 14 bases lying between them. Germline-derived CDR1 and CDR2 are SGHVS and FQNEAQ. The CDR3 covers 14 residues. This CDR3 reads CASSSGVVKNEQFF. The CDR3 DNA sequence: TGTGCCAGCAGCTCAGGGGTGGTGAAGAATGAGCAGTTCTTC.

The V call is TRBV6-6, the J call TRBJ2-1; TRBD2 matches 14 bases. CDR3 length equals 15 residues. The germline V gene encodes CDR1 MNHNY and CDR2 SVGAGI (reference sequence). The V segment lost 6 bases and the J segment 5 bases; nucleotides outside the gene matches: 3. CDR3 DNA sequence: TGTGCCAGCAGCCAGGGACTAGCGGGGGACAATGAGCAGTTCTTC. This sequence encodes CASSQGLAGDNEQFF.

The V gene is TRBV28, the J gene TRBJ1-2; 10 bases are shared with TRBD1. V lost 2 bases, J lost 2 bases, and 2 bases stayed unmatched. Germline lookup yields CDR1 MDHEN and CDR2 SYDVKM. The CDR3 spans 15 residues. The CDR3 loop is CASSLGTGANYGYTF. The CDR3 DNA reads TGTGCCAGCAGTTTAGGGACAGGGGCGAACTATGGCTACACCTTC.

This clone was counted a single time. This chain uses TRBV19 with TRBJ2-1, with 9 bases that match TRBD1. Germline V gene sequence: CDR1 LNHDA, CDR2 SQIVND (reference sequence). This CDR3 is built from 14 residues. V lost 10 bases to trimming and J lost 7 bases; unmatched junction nucleotides: 11. The CDR3 DNA follows: TGTGCCACCGATTCGGGGACAGGGATAAATGAGCAGTTCTTC. Translation gives CATDSGTGINEQFF.